What follows is one T cell receptor (beta chain) and its context. Its antigen remains unidentified. This CDR3 has 13 residues. Trimming removed 3 bases from V and 4 bases from J, with 9 bases in between. Germline V gives CDR1 KGHSH, CDR2 LQKENI. The data originate from a study of CD4+ T cells in melanoma. Study findings and constraints: A reported correlation linked neoantigen-specific CD4+ T cells to CD8+, macrophage and B cell function. Neoantigen-specific CD4+ T cells in melanoma reportedly had diverse differentiation states.

Sequencing used immunoSEQ multiplex PCR; TCRdb keeps in-frame clones, though not all of them. Here the sample spans around 130,000 clones, 80% to 95% being singletons. The rearrangement joins TRBV18 to TRBJ2-5, with a tentative D call TRBD1 (5 bases). This receptor was taken from a human donor with melanoma. The CDR3 protein is CASSPGQIETQYF. The CDR3 region has the DNA TGTGCCAGCTCACCTGGACAAATAGAGACCCAGTACTTC.